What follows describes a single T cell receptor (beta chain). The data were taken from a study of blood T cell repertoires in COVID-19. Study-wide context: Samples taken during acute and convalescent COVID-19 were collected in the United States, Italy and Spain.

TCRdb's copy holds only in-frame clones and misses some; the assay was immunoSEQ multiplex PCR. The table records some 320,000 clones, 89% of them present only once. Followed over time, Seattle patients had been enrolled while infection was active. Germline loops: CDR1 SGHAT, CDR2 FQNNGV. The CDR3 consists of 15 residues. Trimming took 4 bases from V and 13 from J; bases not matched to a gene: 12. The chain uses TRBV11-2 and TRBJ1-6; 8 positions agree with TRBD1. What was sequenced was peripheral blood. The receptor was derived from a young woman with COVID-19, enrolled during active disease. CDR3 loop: CASSSGGASLWPLHF. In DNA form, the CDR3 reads TGTGCCAGCAGCTCAGGGGGCGCTTCCCTTTGGCCCCTCCACTTT.